Reported below is one T cell receptor beta chain. The PCR employed 60 Vbeta primers together with 13 Jbeta primers. Only in-frame clones appear in the TCRdb table, and some are missing; sequencing was by immunoSEQ multiplex PCR. There are 49,000 or so clones in the sample, with roughly 26% held by the top ten. The V and J ends lost 6 bases and 9 bases, in that order; junction bases with no gene match: 4. In germline, CDR1 is SEHNR, CDR2 FQNEAQ (reference sequence). This CDR3 is 12 amino acids long. This sample is drawn from a study of cytomegalovirus exposure and HLA in healthy donors. The donors were healthy bone marrow donors. Unrecorded immune exposure was likely among donors, who were nominally healthy when sampled.

The receptor comes from a man aged 40-49 years in good health and CMV-seropositive. The sequenced material came from PBMCs. The J gene is TRBJ2-1, the V gene TRBV7-9; 8 nucleotides agree with TRBD1. CDR3: CASRDRASEQFF. The CDR3 nucleotides are TGTGCCAGCAGGGACAGGGCTAGTGAGCAGTTCTTC.